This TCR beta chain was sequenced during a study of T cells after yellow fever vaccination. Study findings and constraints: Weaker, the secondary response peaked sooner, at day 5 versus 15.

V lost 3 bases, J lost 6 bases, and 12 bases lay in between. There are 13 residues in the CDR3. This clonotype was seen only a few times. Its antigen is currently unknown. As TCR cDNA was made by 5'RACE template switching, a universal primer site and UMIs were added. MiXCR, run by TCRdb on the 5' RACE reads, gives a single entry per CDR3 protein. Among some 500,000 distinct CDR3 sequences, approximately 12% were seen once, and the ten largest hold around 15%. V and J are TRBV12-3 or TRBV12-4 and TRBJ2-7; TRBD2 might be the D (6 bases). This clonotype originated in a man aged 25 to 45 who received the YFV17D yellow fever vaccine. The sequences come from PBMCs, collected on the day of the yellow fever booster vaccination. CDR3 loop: CASSFPPGVEQYF. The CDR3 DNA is TGTGCCAGCAGTTTCCCGCCGGGGGTCGAGCAGTACTTC.